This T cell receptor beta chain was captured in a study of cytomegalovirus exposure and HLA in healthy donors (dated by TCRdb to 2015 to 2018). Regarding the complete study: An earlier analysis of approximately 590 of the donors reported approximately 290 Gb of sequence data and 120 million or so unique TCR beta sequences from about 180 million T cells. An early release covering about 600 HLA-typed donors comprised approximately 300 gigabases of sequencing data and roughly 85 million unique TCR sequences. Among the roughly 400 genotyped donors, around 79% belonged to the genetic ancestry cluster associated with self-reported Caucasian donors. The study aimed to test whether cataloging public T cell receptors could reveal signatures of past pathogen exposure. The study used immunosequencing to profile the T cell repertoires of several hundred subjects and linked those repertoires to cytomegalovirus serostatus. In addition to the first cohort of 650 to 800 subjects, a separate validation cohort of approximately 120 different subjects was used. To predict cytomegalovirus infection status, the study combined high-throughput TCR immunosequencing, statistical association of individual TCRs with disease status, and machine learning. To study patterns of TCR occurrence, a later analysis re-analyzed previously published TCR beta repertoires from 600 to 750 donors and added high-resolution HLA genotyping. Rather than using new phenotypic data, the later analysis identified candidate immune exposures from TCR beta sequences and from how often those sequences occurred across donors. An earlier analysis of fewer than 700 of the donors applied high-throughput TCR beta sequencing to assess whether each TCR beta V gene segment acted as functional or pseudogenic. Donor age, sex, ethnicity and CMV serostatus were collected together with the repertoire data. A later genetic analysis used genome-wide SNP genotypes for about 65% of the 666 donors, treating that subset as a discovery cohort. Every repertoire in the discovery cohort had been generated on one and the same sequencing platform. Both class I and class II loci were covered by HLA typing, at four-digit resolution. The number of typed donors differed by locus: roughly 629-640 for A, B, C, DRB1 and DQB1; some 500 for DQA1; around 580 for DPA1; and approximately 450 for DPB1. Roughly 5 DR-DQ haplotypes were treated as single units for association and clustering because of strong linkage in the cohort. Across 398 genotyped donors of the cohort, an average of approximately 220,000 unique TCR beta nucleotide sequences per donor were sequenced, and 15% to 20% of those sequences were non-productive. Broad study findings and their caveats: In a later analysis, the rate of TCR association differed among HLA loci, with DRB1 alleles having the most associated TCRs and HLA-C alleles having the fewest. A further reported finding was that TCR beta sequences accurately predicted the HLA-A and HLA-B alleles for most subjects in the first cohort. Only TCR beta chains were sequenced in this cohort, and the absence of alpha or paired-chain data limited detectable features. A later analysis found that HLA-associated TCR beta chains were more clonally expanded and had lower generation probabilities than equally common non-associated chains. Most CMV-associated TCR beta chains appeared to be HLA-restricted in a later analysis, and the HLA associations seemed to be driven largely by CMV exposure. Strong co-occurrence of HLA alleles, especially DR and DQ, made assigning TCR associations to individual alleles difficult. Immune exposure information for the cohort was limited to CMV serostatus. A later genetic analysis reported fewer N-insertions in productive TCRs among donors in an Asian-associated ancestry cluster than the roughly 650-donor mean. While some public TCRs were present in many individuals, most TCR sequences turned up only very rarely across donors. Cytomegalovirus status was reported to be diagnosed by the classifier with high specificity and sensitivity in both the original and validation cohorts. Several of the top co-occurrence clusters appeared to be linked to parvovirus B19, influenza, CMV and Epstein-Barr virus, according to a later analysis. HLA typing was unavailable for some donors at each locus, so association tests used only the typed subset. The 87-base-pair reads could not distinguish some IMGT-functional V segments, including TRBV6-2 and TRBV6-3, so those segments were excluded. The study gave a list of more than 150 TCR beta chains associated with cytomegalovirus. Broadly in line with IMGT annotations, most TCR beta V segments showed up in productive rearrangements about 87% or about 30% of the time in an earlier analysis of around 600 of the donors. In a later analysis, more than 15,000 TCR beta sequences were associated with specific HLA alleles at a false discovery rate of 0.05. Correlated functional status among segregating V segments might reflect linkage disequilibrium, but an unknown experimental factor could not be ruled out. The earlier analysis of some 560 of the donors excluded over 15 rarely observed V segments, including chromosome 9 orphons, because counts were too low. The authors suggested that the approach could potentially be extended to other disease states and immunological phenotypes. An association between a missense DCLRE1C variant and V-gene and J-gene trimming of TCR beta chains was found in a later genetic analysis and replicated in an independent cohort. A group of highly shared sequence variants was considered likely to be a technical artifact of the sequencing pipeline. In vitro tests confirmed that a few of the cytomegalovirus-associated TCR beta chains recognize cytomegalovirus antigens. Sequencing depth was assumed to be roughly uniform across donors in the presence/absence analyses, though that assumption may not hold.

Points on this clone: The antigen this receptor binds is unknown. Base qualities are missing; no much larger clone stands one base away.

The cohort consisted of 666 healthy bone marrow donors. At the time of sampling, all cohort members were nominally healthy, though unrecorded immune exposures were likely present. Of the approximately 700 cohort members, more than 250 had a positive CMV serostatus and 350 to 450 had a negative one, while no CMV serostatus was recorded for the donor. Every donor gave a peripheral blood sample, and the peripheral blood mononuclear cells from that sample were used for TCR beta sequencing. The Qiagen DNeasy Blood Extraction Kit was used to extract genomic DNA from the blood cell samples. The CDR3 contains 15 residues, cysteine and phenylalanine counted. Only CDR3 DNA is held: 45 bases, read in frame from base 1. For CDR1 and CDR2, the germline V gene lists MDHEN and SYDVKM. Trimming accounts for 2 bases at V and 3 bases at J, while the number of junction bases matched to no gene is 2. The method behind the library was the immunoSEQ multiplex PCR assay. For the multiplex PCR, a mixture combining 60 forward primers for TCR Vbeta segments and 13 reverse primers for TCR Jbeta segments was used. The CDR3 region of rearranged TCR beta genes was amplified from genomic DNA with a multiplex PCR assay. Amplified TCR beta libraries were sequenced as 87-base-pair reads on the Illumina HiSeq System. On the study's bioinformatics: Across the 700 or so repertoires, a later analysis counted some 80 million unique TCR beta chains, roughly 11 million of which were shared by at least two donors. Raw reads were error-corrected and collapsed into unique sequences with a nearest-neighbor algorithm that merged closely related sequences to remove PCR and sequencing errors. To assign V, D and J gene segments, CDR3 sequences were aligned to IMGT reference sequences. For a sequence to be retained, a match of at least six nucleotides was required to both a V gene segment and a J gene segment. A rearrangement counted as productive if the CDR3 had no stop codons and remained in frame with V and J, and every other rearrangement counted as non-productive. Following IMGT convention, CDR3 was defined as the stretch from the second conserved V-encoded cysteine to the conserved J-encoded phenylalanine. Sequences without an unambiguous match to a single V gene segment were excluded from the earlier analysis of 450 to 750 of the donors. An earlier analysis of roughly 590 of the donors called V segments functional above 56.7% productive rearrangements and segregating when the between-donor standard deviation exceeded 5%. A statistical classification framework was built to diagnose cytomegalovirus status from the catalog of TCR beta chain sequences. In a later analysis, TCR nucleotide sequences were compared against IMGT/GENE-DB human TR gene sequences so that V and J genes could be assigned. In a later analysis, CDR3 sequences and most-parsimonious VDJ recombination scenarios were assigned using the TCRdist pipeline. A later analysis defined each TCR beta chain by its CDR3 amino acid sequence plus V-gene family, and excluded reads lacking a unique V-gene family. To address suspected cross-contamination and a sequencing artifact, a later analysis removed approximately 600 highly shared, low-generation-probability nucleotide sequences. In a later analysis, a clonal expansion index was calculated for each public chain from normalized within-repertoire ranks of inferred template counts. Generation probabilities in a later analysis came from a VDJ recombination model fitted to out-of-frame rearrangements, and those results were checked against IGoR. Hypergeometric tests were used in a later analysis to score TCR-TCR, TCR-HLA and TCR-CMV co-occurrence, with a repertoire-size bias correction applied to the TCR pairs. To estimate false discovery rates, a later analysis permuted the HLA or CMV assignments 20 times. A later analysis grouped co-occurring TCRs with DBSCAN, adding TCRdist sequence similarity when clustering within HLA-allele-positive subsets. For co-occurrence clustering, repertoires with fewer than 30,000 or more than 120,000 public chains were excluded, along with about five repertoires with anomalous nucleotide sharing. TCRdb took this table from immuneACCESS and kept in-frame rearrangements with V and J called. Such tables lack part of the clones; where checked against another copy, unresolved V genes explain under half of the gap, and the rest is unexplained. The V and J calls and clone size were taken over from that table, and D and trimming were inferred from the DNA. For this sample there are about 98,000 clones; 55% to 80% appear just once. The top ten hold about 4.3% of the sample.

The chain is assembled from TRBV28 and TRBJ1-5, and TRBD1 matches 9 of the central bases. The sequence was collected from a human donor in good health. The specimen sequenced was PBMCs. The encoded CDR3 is CASSLRQGVNQPQHF. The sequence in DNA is TGTGCCAGCAGTTTAAGACAGGGGGTCAATCAGCCCCAGCATTTT. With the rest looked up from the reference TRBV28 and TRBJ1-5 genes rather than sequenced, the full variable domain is DVKVTQSSRYLVKRTGEKVFLECVQDMDHENMFWYRQDPGLGLRLIYFSYDVKMKEKGDIPEGYSVSREKKERFSLILESASTNQTSMYLCASSLRQGVNQPQHFGDGTRLSIL.